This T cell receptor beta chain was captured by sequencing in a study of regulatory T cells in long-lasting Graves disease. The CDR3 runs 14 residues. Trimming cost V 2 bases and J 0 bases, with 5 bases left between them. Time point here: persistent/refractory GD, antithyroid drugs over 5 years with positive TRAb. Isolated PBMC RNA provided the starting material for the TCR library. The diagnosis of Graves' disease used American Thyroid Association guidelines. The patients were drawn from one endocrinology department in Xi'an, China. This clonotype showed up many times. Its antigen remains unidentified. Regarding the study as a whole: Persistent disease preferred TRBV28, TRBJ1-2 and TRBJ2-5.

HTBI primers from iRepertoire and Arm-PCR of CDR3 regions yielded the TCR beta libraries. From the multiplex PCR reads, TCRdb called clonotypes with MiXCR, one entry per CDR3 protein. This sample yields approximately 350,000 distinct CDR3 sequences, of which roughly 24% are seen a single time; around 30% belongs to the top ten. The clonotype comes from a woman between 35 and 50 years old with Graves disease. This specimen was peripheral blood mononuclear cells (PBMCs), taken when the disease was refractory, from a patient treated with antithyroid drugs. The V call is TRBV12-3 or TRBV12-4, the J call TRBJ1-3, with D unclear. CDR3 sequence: CASSLSRSGNTIYF. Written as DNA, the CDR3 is TGTGCCAGCAGTTTAAGCCGCTCTGGAAACACCATATATTTT.